The 16 T cell receptor beta chains presented below share a single source sample, sequenced in a study of PD-1 blockade in mismatch repair-deficient tumors. Only in-frame clones appear in the TCRdb table, and some are missing; sequencing was by immunoSEQ multiplex PCR. The sample records 100,000 or so clones, under 90% being singletons. The sample consisted of peripheral blood, taken roughly eight months after starting pembrolizumab. These TCRs come from an adult with mismatch repair-deficient cancer.

The chain uses TRBV19 and TRBJ2-2, with 11 bases matching TRBD1. Germline V gene sequence: CDR1 LNHDA, CDR2 SQIVND (reference sequence). This CDR3 is built from 15 residues. J gave up 5 bases and V 4 bases, and 3 bases lay outside the gene matches. The CDR3 protein is CASSRGQGDTGELFF. The CDR3 DNA sequence: TGTGCCAGTAGTAGGGGACAGGGGGATACCGGGGAGCTGTTTTTT.

This rearrangement joins TRBV6-5 to TRBJ2-1, with D possibly being TRBD1 (7 bases). V lost 2 bases and J 9 bases, leaving 20 bases between the germline ends. This CDR3 has 16 amino acids. The germline CDR1 and CDR2 sequences are MNHEY and SVGAGI. CDR3 sequence (DNA): TGTGCCAGCAGTTACACATCGGGACTGCCAGGGGGTGAGCAGTTCTTC. Protein product: CASSYTSGLPGGEQFF.

Written as DNA, the CDR3 is TGTGCCAGCATTGATCCGGGCCTTCCTAACTATGGCTACACCTTC. Its translation is CASIDPGLPNYGYTF. V is TRBV6-1 and J is TRBJ1-2; no clear D. The CDR3 has 15 amino acids. Per germline, CDR1 MNHNS and CDR2 SASEGT. V was clipped by 7 bases and J by 0 bases, with 15 bases between them.

The chain is built from TRBV6-1 and TRBJ2-7; the match to TRBD2 covers 14 bases. Germline V gives CDR1 MNHNS, CDR2 SASEGT. The CDR3 covers 16 residues. The trim removed 3 bases at V and 0 bases at J, leaving 1 base unmatched. The CDR3 nucleotides are TGTGCCAGCAGTGAGGGACTAGCGGGAGCCTCCTACGAGCAGTACTTC. Amino acid sequence: CASSEGLAGASYEQYF.

This clone was seen just once. The J gene is TRBJ2-7, the V gene TRBV19, with a weak D call TRBD1 (6 bases). The length of the CDR3 is 14 residues. The germline V and J ends were trimmed by 7 bases and 0 bases, with 13 bases remaining between them. In germline, CDR1 is LNHDA, CDR2 SQIVND (reference sequence). CDR3 residues: CASTRTVSSYEQYF. The CDR3 nucleotides read TGTGCCAGTACCCGGACAGTAAGCTCCTACGAGCAGTACTTC.

The chain is built from TRBV27 and TRBJ1-1, with 7 positions matching TRBD1. Germline assignment: CDR1 MNHEY and CDR2 SMNVEV (reference sequence). The junction had 20 bases not matched to a gene; V was cut back by 11 bases and J by 5 bases. This CDR3 contains 16 residues. The CDR3 DNA follows: TGTGCCGCGTACGCCACTGGAGGGGGCATGGGAACTGAAGCTTTCTTT. Translation: CAAYATGGGMGTEAFF.

This clone was counted a single time. This chain connects TRBV5-4 to TRBJ2-5; 11 bases fit TRBD2. The CDR3 runs 15 residues. Germline values: CDR1 SGHNT, CDR2 YYREEE (reference sequence). V shed 3 bases and J 4 bases; nucleotides not matched to a gene: 5. The CDR3 here is CASSWGLAEAETQYF. CDR3 bases: TGTGCCAGCAGCTGGGGACTAGCGGAGGCAGAGACCCAGTACTTC.

The gene calls are TRBV5-1 and TRBJ2-7, with D possibly TRBD1 on 5 matching bases. The germline V gene encodes CDR1 SGHRS and CDR2 YFSETQ. CDR3 length: 16 residues. Between the trimmed V and J ends, which lost 6 bases and 2 bases, there was a span of 21 bases. For the CDR3, the DNA is TGCGCCAGCACGTGGGATGGACACCCGCCGCCCTACGAGCAGTACTTC. Amino acids: CASTWDGHPPPYEQYF. Combining the CDR3 with reference TRBV5-1 and TRBJ2-7 gives the whole variable domain KAGVTQTPRYLIKTRGQQVTLSCSPISGHRSVSWYQQTPGQGLQFLFEYFSETQRNKGNFPGRFSGRQFSNSRSEMNVSTLELGDSALYLCASTWDGHPPPYEQYFGPGTRLTVT.

V and J are TRBV14 and TRBJ2-7; D unclear. The CDR3 has 13 amino acids. Per germline, CDR1 SGHDN and CDR2 FVKESK. Trimming took off 0 bases at V and 2 bases at J, with 5 bases between the two ends. CDR3 sequence reads: CASSQDIPYEQYF. Written as DNA, the CDR3 is TGTGCCAGCAGCCAAGATATACCCTACGAGCAGTACTTC.

The CDR3 nucleotides are TGTGCCAGTAGTATAAGGTCTAGCACCTCCTACGAGCAGTACTTC. Translated: CASSIRSSTSYEQYF. The V call is TRBV19, the J call TRBJ2-7; possible D gene TRBD2, 5 bases. CDR1 is LNHDA, CDR2 SQIVND, per germline (reference sequence). V gave up 2 bases and J gave up 0 bases, with 11 bases separating them. The CDR3 contains 15 residues.

V is TRBV6-5 and J is TRBJ2-1; the match to TRBD2 covers 9 bases. The CDR3 extends over 14 amino acids. Germline V lookup: CDR1 MNHEY, CDR2 SVGAGI. V dropped 6 bases and J dropped 5; count of bases not matched to a gene: 5. CDR3 protein: CASRLAGENNEQFF. CDR3 coding DNA: TGTGCCAGCAGGTTAGCGGGAGAAAACAATGAGCAGTTCTTC.

The rearrangement links TRBV6-5 to TRBJ2-7; 7 bases align to TRBD1. The trim removed 5 bases at V and 2 bases at J, leaving 9 bases unmatched. Germline V gene sequence: CDR1 MNHEY, CDR2 SVGAGI. The CDR3 totals 15 residues. The CDR3 loop reads CASSQPTGNPYEQYF. For the CDR3, the DNA is TGTGCCAGCAGTCAGCCGACAGGGAACCCCTACGAGCAGTACTTC.

The V and J genes are TRBV6-5 and TRBJ1-5; unclear D gene. The V and J ends lost 2 bases and 5 bases respectively, with 7 bases between them. CDR1 is MNHEY, CDR2 SVGAGI, per germline. CDR3 size: 13 residues. CDR3 in DNA: TGTGCCAGCAGTTACACCAGTGATCAGCCCCAGCATTTT. Protein sequence: CASSYTSDQPQHF.

This rearrangement joins TRBV4-1 to TRBJ2-1, with 7 bases that match TRBD2. The CDR3 length is 19 residues. The J segment lost 7 bases and the V segment lost 1 base, leaving 19 bases of the junction unmatched. The germline gives CDR1 MGHRA, CDR2 YSYEKL. CDR3 sequence: CASSQVPLGGRGLINEQFF. In nucleotides, the CDR3 is TGCGCCAGCAGCCAAGTCCCCCTGGGGGGGAGAGGTTTAATTAATGAGCAGTTCTTC.

There are a few counts of this clone. The V call is TRBV6-1, the J call TRBJ2-7, with 15 bases aligning to TRBD2. Germline V CDR1 and CDR2: MNHNS, SASEGT. The CDR3 length is 13 residues. CDR3: CAAGTSGRYEQYF. Written as DNA, the CDR3 is TGTGCAGCTGGGACTAGCGGGAGGTACGAGCAGTACTTC.

The chain couples TRBV27 to TRBJ2-6, with D maybe TRBD1 (5 bases). The V gene's germline CDR1 is MNHEY and CDR2 SMNVEV (reference sequence). This CDR3 contains 13 residues. V gave up 7 bases and J gave up 4 bases, with 8 bases separating them. In DNA form, the CDR3 reads TGTGCCAGCACAGGGTCAGGGGCCAACGTCCTGACTTTC. This encodes CASTGSGANVLTF.